This is a list of T cell receptor beta chains from one sample in a study of T cell changes during pregnancy in multiple sclerosis. Assay used: immunoSEQ multiplex PCR; TCRdb lists only in-frame clones, some missing. The table lists about 61,000 clones, 88% of them singletons, with approximately 1.8% in the top ten. The sample in question was peripheral blood, obtained in the first trimester of pregnancy. The receptors come from a female donor with multiple sclerosis, enrolled in a pregnancy study. CDR3s include the opening cysteine and the closing phenylalanine or tryptophan. A D gene is named only where the DNA matches it firmly. Clone size is given for some rows only: seen once, a few or many times, or a class if the clone is expanded.

V gene,J gene,D gene,clone size,CDR3 DNA,CDR3 protein
TRBV18,TRBJ1-2,TRBD1,-,TGTGCCAGCTCACCAGCCGGGACAGACTATGGCTACACCTTC,CASSPAGTDYGYTF
TRBV19,TRBJ2-2,-,-,TGTGCCAGTAGTACTAGCGTAGTCGGGGAGCTGTTTTTT,CASSTSVVGELFF
TRBV18,TRBJ2-2,TRBD1,-,TGTGCCAGCTCACCACCTACAGGGGATACCGGGGAGCTGTTTTTT,CASSPPTGDTGELFF
TRBV5-1,TRBJ2-5,-,-,TGCGCCAGCAGCTGGACAGCACAAGAGACCCAGTACTTC,CASSWTAQETQYF
TRBV7-9,TRBJ2-3,TRBD2,few,TGTGCCAGCAGCTTAGTCCCTAGCGGGGTCACAGATACGCAGTATTTT,CASSLVPSGVTDTQYF
TRBV2,TRBJ1-6,-,once,TGTGCCAGCAGTGAAGAGTGGAGAAACAATTCACCCCTCCACTTT,CASSEEWRNNSPLHF
TRBV27,TRBJ1-5,-,-,TGTGCCAGCAGTTCTCGGATGGGAGGGAATCAGCCCCAGCATTTT,CASSSRMGGNQPQHF
TRBV4-3,TRBJ2-1,-,once,TGCGCCAGCAGCCAAGATCCCGGGAGTGGTGAGCAGTTCTTC,CASSQDPGSGEQFF
TRBV4-1,TRBJ2-7,TRBD1,-,TGCGCCAGCAGCCAGTCCCGACAGGGAAGCTCCTACGAGCAGTACTTC,CASSQSRQGSSYEQYF
TRBV5-8,TRBJ2-5,-,-,TGTGCCAGCAGCTCGGGATTCCAAGAGACCCAGTACTTC,CASSSGFQETQYF
TRBV7-7,TRBJ2-3,TRBD2,once,TGTGCCAGCAGCTTAGGGGAGGGCCTCACAGATACGCAGTATTTT,CASSLGEGLTDTQYF
TRBV6-6,TRBJ2-3,-,-,TGTGCCAGCAGTTACCGGAGGGACGGCACAGATACGCAGTATTTT,CASSYRRDGTDTQYF
TRBV19,TRBJ1-1,TRBD1,-,TGTGCCAGTAGTAGCCAAGGGACAGGGCGGGATGAAGCTTTCTTT,CASSSQGTGRDEAFF
TRBV4-1,TRBJ1-2,TRBD1,-,TGCGCCAGCAGCCGCCGGGACAGGAGACTTTATGGCTACACCTTC,CASSRRDRRLYGYTF
TRBV5-1,TRBJ2-1,TRBD2,-,TGCGCCAGCAGCTTTAGCGGGAGCCCTTACAATGAGCAGTTCTTC,CASSFSGSPYNEQFF
TRBV6-6,TRBJ2-1,TRBD2,once,TGTGCCACCTTGGTCACTAGCGGCTCCTACAATGAGCAGTTCTTC,CATLVTSGSYNEQFF
TRBV18,TRBJ2-7,-,few,TGTGCCAGCTCACCCCGCAGGGCTTCTAACGAGCAGTACTTC,CASSPRRASNEQYF
TRBV10-3,TRBJ2-2,TRBD2,-,TGTGCCATCAGTGAGCCGGGGACTAGCGGAGGGAACACCGGGGAGCTGTTTTTT,CAISEPGTSGGNTGELFF
TRBV9,TRBJ2-1,-,-,TGTGCCAGCAGCGTGACAGGCTGGACCTACAATGAGCAGTTCTTC,CASSVTGWTYNEQFF
TRBV28,TRBJ2-7,TRBD1,-,TGTGCCATCGCCGGGACAGGGGCGCACGAGCAGTACTTC,CAIAGTGAHEQYF
TRBV6-5,TRBJ1-4,TRBD1,-,TGTGCCACGAAACTTGGGACAGGGTACGAAAAACTGTTTTTT,CATKLGTGYEKLFF
TRBV28,TRBJ2-3,-,-,TGTGCCAGCACCCCAGGGTGGACGGGCACAGATACGCAGTATTTT,CASTPGWTGTDTQYF
TRBV4-1,TRBJ2-6,TRBD1,-,TGCGCCAGCAGCCTACGTTGGGGACAGGGGCTCTCTGGGGCCAACGTCCTGACTTTC,CASSLRWGQGLSGANVLTF
TRBV6-1,TRBJ2-7,TRBD2,-,TGTGCCAGCAGTGAAGGACTAGCGGACAGTCGGGAGCAGTACTTC,CASSEGLADSREQYF
TRBV7-2,TRBJ2-7,TRBD2,-,TGTGCCAGCAACCCACTAGCGGGTCCTTCCTACGAGCAGTACTTC,CASNPLAGPSYEQYF
TRBV6-1,TRBJ1-4,TRBD1,-,TGTGCCACTTGGACAGGGCTGAGCGAAAAACTGTTTTTT,CATWTGLSEKLFF
TRBV19,TRBJ2-1,TRBD2,-,TGTGCCAGTAGTATAGCGGGAGGTCAGCAATTCAATGAGCAGTTCTTC,CASSIAGGQQFNEQFF
TRBV29-1,TRBJ2-7,-,-,TGCAGCGTTGAAGAGGGGCTCGAGCAGTACTTC,CSVEEGLEQYF
TRBV6-6,TRBJ1-4,-,-,TGTGCCAGCAGTTACCTTACTCCAACTAATGAAAAACTGTTTTTT,CASSYLTPTNEKLFF
TRBV7-9,TRBJ2-7,TRBD1,-,TGTGCCAGCAGCTTAAGGGACAGCTACGAGCAGTACTTC,CASSLRDSYEQYF
TRBV5-4,TRBJ2-5,-,-,TGTGCCAGCAGCCCGGACGGGAAAGAGACCCAGTACTTC,CASSPDGKETQYF
TRBV2,TRBJ2-5,TRBD2,-,TGTGCCAGCACCGGGACTAGCGGGAGGGAGACCCAGTACTTC,CASTGTSGRETQYF
TRBV13,TRBJ2-3,TRBD1,-,TGTGCCAGCAGCACCAGGACAGGAGACACAGATACGCAGTATTTT,CASSTRTGDTDTQYF
TRBV29-1,TRBJ1-1,-,-,TGCAGCGTTGTCGGGACTAACATGAACACTGAAGCTTTCTTT,CSVVGTNMNTEAFF
TRBV7-2,TRBJ2-4,TRBD1,-,TGTGCCAGCAGCTTAGAACCAGGGGGATACATTCAGTACTTC,CASSLEPGGYIQYF
TRBV30,TRBJ2-2,-,-,TGTGCCTGGAGTGTTGACAGTCAAGGTCCCGGCACCGGGGAGCTGTTTTTT,CAWSVDSQGPGTGELFF
TRBV18,TRBJ2-7,-,-,TGTGCCAGCTCATCCCCGGACAGGGAGGGAGAGCAGTACTTC,CASSSPDREGEQYF
TRBV5-4,TRBJ2-7,TRBD2,-,TGTGCCAGCAGCGCCTCTAGCGGGAGTGCCTACGAGCAGTACTTC,CASSASSGSAYEQYF
TRBV5-1,TRBJ2-5,TRBD2,-,TGCGCCAGCAGCTTGGTCGGGACTAGCGAAGAGACCCAGTACTTC,CASSLVGTSEETQYF
TRBV7-6,TRBJ2-3,-,-,TGTGCCAGCAGCATCGGGAGAACGGAAGATACGCAGTATTTT,CASSIGRTEDTQYF